This T cell receptor (beta chain) emerged from a study of molecular identifiers for immune sequencing clone quantification. Study at large: Replicates partitioned RNA from about 20,000 or 100,000 naive CD8 cells into five parts, sequencing four. Study-wide results and limits: Jurkat TCR RNA spiked in from one cell (amid about a million naive cells) was reportedly detectable. Identical TCR molecules that share a barcode could lead to an underestimation of highly expanded clone sizes.

From germline, CDR1 is MDHEN and CDR2 SYDVKM. V dropped 6 bases and J dropped 3 bases, with 12 bases sitting between them. The CDR3 loop spans 13 amino acids. This clonotype was found a few times. What it binds is unknown. TCRdb passed the PCR reads through MiXCR, listing each CDR3 protein once. Counted here are tens of thousands of distinct CDR3 sequences, around 18% occurring once; the ten biggest clones make up roughly 1.5%. The sorting of naive CD8 T cells used the CD8+CD4-CCR7+CD45RA+ phenotype. The sample was naive CD8+ T cells from blood, with Jurkat cell RNA spiked in. Subset indicated: FACS-sorted CD8+CD4-CCR7+CD45RA+ naive T cells. This TCR was sampled from a human donor in good health. Some libraries in this study had Jurkat cell RNA spiked in. This chain joins TRBV28 and TRBJ2-7, with D possibly being TRBD1 or TRBD2 (6 bases each). The CDR3 loop is CASRGASVYEQYF. The CDR3 DNA reads as TGTGCCAGCAGGGGGGCTAGCGTCTACGAGCAGTACTTC. The full variable domain, in which reference TRBV28 and TRBJ2-7 provide the parts outside the CDR3, is DVKVTQSSRYLVKRTGEKVFLECVQDMDHENMFWYRQDPGLGLRLIYFSYDVKMKEKGDIPEGYSVSREKKERFSLILESASTNQTSMYLCASRGASVYEQYFGPGTRLTVT.